This entry lists 27 T cell receptor beta chains sequenced from one sample in a study of Ad26.COV2.S vaccination and SARS-CoV-2 variants (dated by TCRdb to the early 2020s). The library came from the immunoSEQ multiplex PCR assay. What TCRdb holds here is the immuneACCESS table cut down to in-frame rearrangements. Part of the clones is not present; checked against another copy, under half of the missing clones reflect an unresolved V gene, and the others are unexplained. The sample profile shows about 400,000 clones; approximately 88% of them were found once. The top ten constitute 3.6% of the sample. In light of the paper, this sample's treatment or condition label describes: roughly 18 received Ad26.COV2.S at low or high dose, single or two shots; roughly 5 received placebo; per-sample allocation not given. Repertoires of vaccine and placebo recipients were sequenced from samples taken on day 63 after the first injection.

Sequenced here: peripheral blood, sampled in a trial of Ad26.COV2.S vaccine versus placebo. The receptor source for this set is a person between 18 and 59 years old who received the Ad26.COV2.S COVID-19 vaccine or a placebo.

V and J are TRBV14 and TRBJ2-1; 11 bases are a match to TRBD2. The germline CDR1 and CDR2 sequences are SGHDN and FVKESK. This CDR3 is 16 amino acids long. Losses at the gene ends were 0 bases for V and 7 bases for J; bases not matched to a gene: 5. CDR3 nucleotide sequence: TGTGCCAGCAGCCAAGATCTCCTAGCGGGGGGAAATGAGCAGTTCTTC. This translates into CASSQDLLAGGNEQFF.

CDR3 loop: CASSTRHQANYGYTF. CDR3 DNA: TGCGCCAGCAGCACCCGACACCAGGCTAACTATGGCTACACCTTC. This sequence joins TRBV4-1 and TRBJ1-2; D is unclear. The CDR3 contains 15 residues. In germline, CDR1 is MGHRA, CDR2 YSYEKL. The V end was cut by 5 bases, the J end by 0 bases, with 13 bases between.

The V gene is TRBV15, the J gene TRBJ1-1; maybe TRBD1 (6 bases). The ends were cut back, 2 bases at V and 5 bases at J, with 15 bases in the middle. Looked up from germline, CDR1 is LNHNV and CDR2 is YYDKDF (reference sequence). The CDR3 extends over 15 amino acids. The CDR3 sequence: CATSRYREGNTEAFF. The CDR3 coding sequence is TGTGCCACCAGCAGATACAGGGAAGGGAATACTGAAGCTTTCTTT. The variable domain in full, with the rest retrieved from reference TRBV15 and TRBJ1-1, is DAMVIQNPRYQVTQFGKPVTLSCSQTLNHNVMYWYQQKSSQAPKLLFHYYDKDFNNEADTPDNFQSRRPNTSFCFLDIRSPGLGDTAMYLCATSRYREGNTEAFFGQGTRLTVV.

The chain recombines TRBV5-1 with TRBJ2-4; a possible D gene is TRBD1 (7 bases). The CDR3 is 15 amino acids. The V gene lost 3 bases and the J gene lost 0 bases, with 10 bases spanning the gap. The germline gives CDR1 SGHRS, CDR2 YFSETQ. This CDR3 reads CASSSQGGAKNIQYF. The DNA of the CDR3 is TGCGCCAGCAGCTCGCAGGGGGGAGCCAAAAACATTCAGTACTTC.

V is TRBV10-2 and J is TRBJ2-7; tentatively, D is TRBD2 (5 bases). CDR1 is WSHSY, CDR2 SAAADI, per germline. The CDR3 sequence is 12 residues long. With 11 bases removed from V and 7 bases from J, the gap between germline ends came to 18 bases. CDR3 in amino acids: CAGGPNIGEQYF. The CDR3 DNA sequence: TGCGCCGGAGGTCCTAATATTGGGGAGCAGTACTTC.

This chain links TRBV6-5 with TRBJ1-1; D might be TRBD1 (6 bases). Germline CDR1 MNHEY, CDR2 SVGAGI. This CDR3 contains 15 residues. With 5 bases removed from V and 5 bases from J, the gap between germline ends came to 18 bases. The CDR3 protein is CASSRTTGQPTEAFF. The DNA of the CDR3 is TGTGCCAGCAGTCGGACCACAGGACAGCCGACTGAAGCTTTCTTT.

In this sample, this clone turned up once. The chain links TRBV29-1 to TRBJ1-4; D gene uncertain. CDR1 and CDR2 from the germline V gene are SQVTM and ANQGSEA. The V gene lost 7 bases and the J gene lost 8 bases, with 11 bases spanning the gap. This CDR3 is built from 11 residues. The chain's CDR3 is CSGVSEEKLFF. CDR3 nucleotide sequence: TGCAGCGGTGTATCAGAGGAAAAACTGTTTTTT.

The chain joins TRBV7-6 to TRBJ2-5; no firm D call. The CDR3 loop spans 12 amino acids. V was pared by 3 bases and J by 4 bases, with 6 bases between. Per the germline V gene, CDR1 is SGHVS and CDR2 is FNYEAQ. This CDR3 reads CASSLFGETQYF. CDR3 in DNA: TGTGCCAGCAGCTTGTTCGGAGAGACCCAGTACTTC.

The rearrangement links TRBV5-5 to TRBJ2-7; D might be TRBD1 (6 bases). Germline lookup yields CDR1 SGHKS and CDR2 YYEKEE (reference sequence). Trimming removed 4 bases from V and 3 bases from J, with 14 bases in between. The CDR3 spans 14 residues. In DNA, the CDR3 is TGTGCCAGCAGCACCTATAACAGGGTCTACGAGCAGTACTTC. It yields the protein CASSTYNRVYEQYF. The whole variable domain, remainder taken from reference TRBV5-5 and TRBJ2-7, is DAGVTQSPTHLIKTRGQQVTLRCSPISGHKSVSWYQQVLGQGPQFIFQYYEKEERGRGNFPDRFSARQFPNYSSELNVNALLLGDSALYLCASSTYNRVYEQYFGPGTRLTVT.

The chain recombines TRBV19 with TRBJ1-1, with 8 nucleotides matching TRBD1. Germline CDR1 is LNHDA and CDR2 is SQIVND (reference sequence). The CDR3 is 13 amino acids. Unmatched junction bases numbered 7, after V lost 6 bases and J lost 7 bases. The DNA of the CDR3 is TGTGCCAGTAGCACCACAGGGGGACGTGAAGCTTTCTTT. Its translation is CASSTTGGREAFF.

The chain recombines TRBV5-6 with TRBJ2-1, with D possibly TRBD1 on 6 matching bases. CDR3 length equals 15 residues. The germline V gene has CDR1 SGHDT and CDR2 YYEEEE. Trimming took off 0 bases at V and 4 bases at J, with 11 bases between the two ends. The CDR3 DNA follows: TGTGCCAGCAGCTTGGTGGACAGCAAATACAATGAGCAGTTCTTC. Amino acids: CASSLVDSKYNEQFF.

The rearrangement uses TRBV6-5 and TRBJ2-3; the D call may be TRBD1 or TRBD2 (5 bases each). Germline assignment: CDR1 MNHEY and CDR2 SVGAGI. With 6 bases removed from V and 6 bases from J, the gap between germline ends came to 19 bases. This CDR3 region has 15 residues. This CDR3 is CASSTLQAGIDTQYF. The CDR3 nucleotides are TGTGCCAGCAGCACCCTACAGGCCGGGATTGATACGCAGTATTTT.

This chain links TRBV5-1 with TRBJ1-5; D unresolved. The V gene's germline CDR1 is SGHRS and CDR2 YFSETQ. This CDR3 spans 13 amino acids. The V and J ends lost 5 bases and 3 bases respectively, with 9 bases between them. The CDR3 DNA is TGCGCCAGCAGGGAAGATTTCAATCAGCCCCAGCATTTT. This encodes CASREDFNQPQHF. The full variable domain, completed using reference TRBV5-1 and TRBJ1-5, is KAGVTQTPRYLIKTRGQQVTLSCSPISGHRSVSWYQQTPGQGLQFLFEYFSETQRNKGNFPGRFSGRQFSNSRSEMNVSTLELGDSALYLCASREDFNQPQHFGDGTRLSIL.

V is TRBV4-1 and J is TRBJ2-1; 7 nucleotides line up with TRBD1. The CDR3 contains 11 residues. Germline V gene data show CDR1 as MGHRA and CDR2 as YSYEKL. J gave up 14 bases and V 6 bases, and 7 bases lay outside the gene matches. The CDR3 nucleotides are TGCGCCAGCAGTCGGGACAGTATAAAGTTCTTC. Translating gives CASSRDSIKFF.

The chain recombines TRBV15 with TRBJ1-2; TRBD1 might be the D (6 bases). Looked up from germline, CDR1 is LNHNV and CDR2 is YYDKDF (reference sequence). Trimming removed 0 bases from V and 4 bases from J, with 12 bases in between. There are 15 residues in the CDR3. The CDR3 loop is CATSRDVDSSYGYTF. CDR3 nucleotides: TGTGCCACCAGCAGAGATGTGGACAGCAGCTATGGCTACACCTTC.

There are a few counts of this clone. The sample has other DNA sequences that encode this CDR3 too. This rearrangement joins TRBV6-2 or TRBV6-3 to TRBJ2-7, with D hard to call. Germline-derived CDR1 and CDR2 are MNHEY and SVGEGT. Trimming removed 2 bases from V and 0 bases from J, with 2 bases in between. CDR3 length equals 12 residues. CDR3: CASSYVSYEQYF. In DNA, the CDR3 is TGTGCCAGCAGTTACGTCTCCTACGAGCAGTACTTC.

The sample holds one count of this clone. The chain combines TRBV12-3 or TRBV12-4 with TRBJ1-2; D gene unclear. The CDR3 loop spans 13 amino acids. Trimming cost V 7 bases and J 6 bases, with 15 bases left between them. CDR3 in DNA: TGTGCCAGCACCCTCCGGTCTCAGGATGGCTACACCTTC. This encodes CASTLRSQDGYTF.

The V gene is TRBV7-8, the J gene TRBJ2-5; D could derive from TRBD1 or TRBD2 (6 bases each). The germline V and J ends were trimmed by 1 base and 0 bases, with 9 bases remaining between them. The CDR3 extends over 15 amino acids. CDR1 and CDR2 (germline): SGHVS, FQNEAQ. The CDR3 here is CASSLEGGYQETQYF. CDR3 nucleotides: TGTGCCAGCAGCTTAGAAGGGGGGTACCAAGAGACCCAGTACTTC.

The V gene is TRBV19, the J gene TRBJ1-1, with 9 bases that match TRBD1. The CDR3 is 14 residues long. V was clipped by 7 bases and J by 2 bases; unmatched bases: 5. Germline V gene sequence: CDR1 LNHDA, CDR2 SQIVND (reference sequence). The CDR3 is CASTPGQGNTEAFF. In DNA form, the CDR3 reads TGTGCCAGTACCCCGGGACAGGGAAACACTGAAGCTTTCTTT.

The J gene is TRBJ1-1, the V gene TRBV7-6; 9 nucleotides agree with TRBD1. CDR3 length equals 12 residues. Trimming removed 6 bases from V and 10 bases from J; junction bases left unmatched: 6. Germline lookup yields CDR1 SGHVS and CDR2 FNYEAQ. The CDR3, as DNA: TGTGCCAGCAGTACAGGGGGCAGCGGAGCTTTCTTT. Protein product: CASSTGGSGAFF.

Notes on this clone: This sample includes further DNA sequences coding for the same CDR3. The rearrangement uses TRBV30 and TRBJ2-7; D might be TRBD1 (5 bases). Germline assignment: CDR1 GTSNPN and CDR2 SVGIG (reference sequence). Trimming stripped 2 bases from V and 4 bases from J, with 9 bases between. The length of the CDR3 is 12 residues. The CDR3 DNA reads as TGTGCCTGGAGTCCCCAGGGTTACGAGCAGTACTTC. The encoded protein is CAWSPQGYEQYF.

This chain uses TRBV5-1 with TRBJ1-4; 7 bases map to TRBD1. The V and J ends lost 3 bases and 8 bases, in that order; junction bases with no gene match: 10. The germline CDR1 and CDR2 sequences are SGHRS and YFSETQ. This CDR3 region has 15 residues. In DNA form, the CDR3 reads TGCGCCAGCAGCTGGGAGGGACAGTCTAGAGAAAAACTGTTTTTT. This sequence encodes CASSWEGQSREKLFF.

This sequence joins TRBV9 and TRBJ1-4; weak D call: TRBD1 (5 bases). CDR1 and CDR2 from the germline V gene are SGDLS and YYNGEE. Deletions cut 2 bases from V and 5 bases from J, with 13 bases between. This CDR3 has 15 residues. The chain's CDR3 is CASSVRGVPNEKLFF. CDR3 nucleotide sequence: TGTGCCAGCAGCGTTAGAGGGGTCCCCAATGAAAAACTGTTTTTT.

This clone was counted a single time. The rearrangement uses TRBV3-1 (or the pseudogene TRBV3-2) and TRBJ2-7, with D perhaps assigned TRBD1 or TRBD2 (5 bases each). The CDR3 consists of 16 residues. The ends were cut back, 6 bases at V and 6 bases at J, with 24 bases in the middle. The germline V gene has CDR1 LGHDT and CDR2 YNNKEL (reference sequence). CDR3 sequence: CASSPRQAGAACEQYF. The CDR3 coding sequence is TGTGCCAGCAGTCCACGACAAGCCGGGGCGGCCTGCGAGCAGTACTTC.

V and J are TRBV12-3 or TRBV12-4 and TRBJ1-2; tentatively, D is TRBD1 (6 bases). The V end was cut by 7 bases, the J end by 7 bases, with 10 bases between. CDR3 length equals 11 residues. In nucleotides, the CDR3 is TGTGCCAGCACCACAGGGTCTGGCTACACCTTC. It is translated as CASTTGSGYTF.

This clone was observed once. The gene calls are TRBV4-1 and TRBJ2-7, with 9 bases identical to TRBD1. Germline V lookup: CDR1 MGHRA, CDR2 YSYEKL. This CDR3 region has 17 residues. The V and J ends lost 4 bases and 1 base, in that order; junction bases with no gene match: 11. The CDR3 protein is CASSLIQSGTGSYEQYF. The CDR3 DNA reads TGCGCCAGCAGCCTCATTCAATCCGGGACAGGGTCCTACGAGCAGTACTTC.

The J gene is TRBJ1-1, the V gene TRBV5-1; D is undetermined. CDR1 SGHRS and CDR2 YFSETQ come from the germline V gene. The CDR3 is 14 amino acids. Trimming took 4 bases from V and 1 from J, leaving 11 bases between them. The CDR3 DNA reads TGCGCCAGCAGCCCAGCCTTCAAGAACACTGAAGCTTTCTTT. Protein: CASSPAFKNTEAFF.